The following is a TCR beta chain sequence with its context. This sample stems from a study of PD-L1 blockade in urothelial cancer. Assay used: immunoSEQ multiplex PCR; TCRdb lists only in-frame clones, some missing. The sample comprises 100,000 to 150,000 clones, about 83% of which are singletons, and roughly 2.6% rests with the top ten. Stated time point: peripheral blood 6 weeks after treatment start. Trimming at V came to 4 bases and at J to 3 bases, leaving 7 bases not matched to a gene. Germline values: CDR1 MNHEY, CDR2 SMNVEV (reference sequence). The CDR3 consists of 16 residues. V is TRBV27 and J is TRBJ2-4; TRBD2 matches at 9 bases. Sequences were derived from PBMCs, sampled around atezolizumab (anti-PD-L1) treatment. The sequence was collected from a man aged 50 to 59 with urothelial cancer. DNA for the CDR3: TGTGCCAGCAGTTCTCCTAGCGGGATTAGCAAAAACATTCAGTACTTC. Translated, it gives CASSSPSGISKNIQYF.